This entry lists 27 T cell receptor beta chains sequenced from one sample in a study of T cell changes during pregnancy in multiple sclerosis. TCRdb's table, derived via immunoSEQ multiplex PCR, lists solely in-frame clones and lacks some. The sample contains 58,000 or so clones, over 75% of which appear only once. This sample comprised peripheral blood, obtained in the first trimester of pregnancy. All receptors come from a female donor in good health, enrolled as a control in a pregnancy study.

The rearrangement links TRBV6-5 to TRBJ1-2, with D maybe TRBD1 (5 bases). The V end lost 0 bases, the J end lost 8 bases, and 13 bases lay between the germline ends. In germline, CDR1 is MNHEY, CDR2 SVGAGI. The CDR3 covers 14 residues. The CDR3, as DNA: TGTGCCAGCAGTTACTCTACGGGGGGACTAGGCTACACCTTC. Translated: CASSYSTGGLGYTF.

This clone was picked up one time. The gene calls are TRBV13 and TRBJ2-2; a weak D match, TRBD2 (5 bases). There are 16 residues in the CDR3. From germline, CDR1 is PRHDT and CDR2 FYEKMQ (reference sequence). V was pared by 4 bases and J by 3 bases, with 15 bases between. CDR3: CASSSPPGSHTGELFF. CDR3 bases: TGTGCCAGCAGCTCACCCCCGGGGTCACACACCGGGGAGCTGTTTTTT.

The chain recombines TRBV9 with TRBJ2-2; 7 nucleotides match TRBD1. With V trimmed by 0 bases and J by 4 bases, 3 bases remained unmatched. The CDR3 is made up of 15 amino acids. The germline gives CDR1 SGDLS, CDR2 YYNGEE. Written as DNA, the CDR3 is TGTGCCAGCAGCGTAGGACAGGGTATCACCGGGGAGCTGTTTTTT. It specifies CASSVGQGITGELFF.

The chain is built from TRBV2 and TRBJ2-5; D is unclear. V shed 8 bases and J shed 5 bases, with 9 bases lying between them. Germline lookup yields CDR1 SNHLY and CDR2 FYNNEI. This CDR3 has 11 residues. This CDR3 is CASLEVETQYF. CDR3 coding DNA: TGTGCCAGCCTAGAGGTGGAGACCCAGTACTTC.

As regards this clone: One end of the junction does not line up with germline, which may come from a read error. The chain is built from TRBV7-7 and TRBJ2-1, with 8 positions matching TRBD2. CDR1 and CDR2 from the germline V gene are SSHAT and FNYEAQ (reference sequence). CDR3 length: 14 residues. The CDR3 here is CASSFSGNNNEQFF. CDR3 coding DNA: TGTGCTAGCAGCTTTAGCGGGAATAACAATGAGCAGTTCTTC.

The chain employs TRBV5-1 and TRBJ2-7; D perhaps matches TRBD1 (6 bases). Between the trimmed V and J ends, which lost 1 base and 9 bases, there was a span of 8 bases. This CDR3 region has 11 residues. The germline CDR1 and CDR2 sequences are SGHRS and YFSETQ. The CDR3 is CASSLTGRQYF. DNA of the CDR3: TGCGCCAGCAGCTTGACAGGGAGGCAGTACTTC. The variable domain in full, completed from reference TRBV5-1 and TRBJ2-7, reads KAGVTQTPRYLIKTRGQQVTLSCSPISGHRSVSWYQQTPGQGLQFLFEYFSETQRNKGNFPGRFSGRQFSNSRSEMNVSTLELGDSALYLCASSLTGRQYFGPGTRLTVT.

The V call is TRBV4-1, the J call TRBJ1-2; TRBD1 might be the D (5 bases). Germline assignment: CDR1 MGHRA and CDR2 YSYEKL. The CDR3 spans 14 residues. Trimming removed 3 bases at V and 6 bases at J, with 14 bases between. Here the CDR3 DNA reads TGCGCCAGCAGCCAGGCAGGGTCACGGGATGGCTACACCTTC. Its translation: CASSQAGSRDGYTF.

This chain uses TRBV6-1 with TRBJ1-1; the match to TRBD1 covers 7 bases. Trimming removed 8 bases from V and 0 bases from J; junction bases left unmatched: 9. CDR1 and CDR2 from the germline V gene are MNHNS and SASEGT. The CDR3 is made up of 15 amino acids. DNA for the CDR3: TGTGCCAGCCCTCAAGACAGGGCCATGAACACTGAAGCTTTCTTT. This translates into CASPQDRAMNTEAFF.

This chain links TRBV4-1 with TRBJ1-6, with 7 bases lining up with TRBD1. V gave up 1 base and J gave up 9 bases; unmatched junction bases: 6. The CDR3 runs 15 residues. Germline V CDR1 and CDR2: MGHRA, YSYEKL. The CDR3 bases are TGCGCCAGCAGCCAAGGACAGGGCTTCGGTTCACCCCTCCACTTT. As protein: CASSQGQGFGSPLHF.

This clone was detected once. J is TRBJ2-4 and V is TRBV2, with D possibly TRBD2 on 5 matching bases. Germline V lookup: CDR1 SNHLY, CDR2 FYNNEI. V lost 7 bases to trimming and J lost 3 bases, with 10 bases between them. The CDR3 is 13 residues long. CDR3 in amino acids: CASKWTLKNIQYF. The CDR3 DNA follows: TGTGCCAGCAAGTGGACTCTCAAAAACATTCAGTACTTC.

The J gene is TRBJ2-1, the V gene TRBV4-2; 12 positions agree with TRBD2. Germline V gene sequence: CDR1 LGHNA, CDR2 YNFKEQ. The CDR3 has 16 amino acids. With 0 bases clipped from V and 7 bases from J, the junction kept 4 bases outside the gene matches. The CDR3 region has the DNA TGTGCCAGCAGCCAAGATGCACTAGCGGGGGGAAATGAGCAGTTCTTC. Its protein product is CASSQDALAGGNEQFF.

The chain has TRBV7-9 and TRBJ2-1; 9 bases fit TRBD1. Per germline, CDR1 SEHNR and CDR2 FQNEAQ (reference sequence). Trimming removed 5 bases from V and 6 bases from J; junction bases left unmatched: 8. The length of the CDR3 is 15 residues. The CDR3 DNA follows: TGTGCCAGCAGCCCCGGGGACAGGGTTTCCAATGAGCAGTTCTTC. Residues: CASSPGDRVSNEQFF.

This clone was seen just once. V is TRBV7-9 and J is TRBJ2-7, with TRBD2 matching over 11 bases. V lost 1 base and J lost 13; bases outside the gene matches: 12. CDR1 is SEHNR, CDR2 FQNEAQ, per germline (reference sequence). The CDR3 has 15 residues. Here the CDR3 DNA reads TGTGCCAGCAGCTTAGGTCTCTCTAGCGGGGGGTCGTTTTACTTC. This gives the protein CASSLGLSSGGSFYF.

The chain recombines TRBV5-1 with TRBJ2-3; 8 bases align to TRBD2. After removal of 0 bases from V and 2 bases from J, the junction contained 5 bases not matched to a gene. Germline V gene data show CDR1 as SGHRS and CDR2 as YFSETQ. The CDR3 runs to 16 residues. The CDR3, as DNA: TGCGCCAGCAGCTTGGCCGGGGGGGGACCCACAGATACGCAGTATTTT. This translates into CASSLAGGGPTDTQYF. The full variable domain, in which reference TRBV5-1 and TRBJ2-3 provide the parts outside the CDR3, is KAGVTQTPRYLIKTRGQQVTLSCSPISGHRSVSWYQQTPGQGLQFLFEYFSETQRNKGNFPGRFSGRQFSNSRSEMNVSTLELGDSALYLCASSLAGGGPTDTQYFGPGTRLTVL.

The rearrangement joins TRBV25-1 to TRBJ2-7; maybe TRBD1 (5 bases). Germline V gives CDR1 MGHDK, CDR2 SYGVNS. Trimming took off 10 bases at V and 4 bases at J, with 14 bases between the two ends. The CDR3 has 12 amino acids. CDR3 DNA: TGTGCCACCTCGCAGGGATTGTACGAGCAGTACTTC. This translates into CATSQGLYEQYF.

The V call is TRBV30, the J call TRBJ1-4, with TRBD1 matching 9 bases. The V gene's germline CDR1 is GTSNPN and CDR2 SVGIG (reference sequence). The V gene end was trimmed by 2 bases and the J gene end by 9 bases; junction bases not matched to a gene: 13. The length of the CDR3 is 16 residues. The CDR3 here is CAWSSDRGAVPQKLFF. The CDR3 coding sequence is TGTGCCTGGAGTTCGGACAGGGGCGCTGTCCCACAAAAACTGTTTTTT.

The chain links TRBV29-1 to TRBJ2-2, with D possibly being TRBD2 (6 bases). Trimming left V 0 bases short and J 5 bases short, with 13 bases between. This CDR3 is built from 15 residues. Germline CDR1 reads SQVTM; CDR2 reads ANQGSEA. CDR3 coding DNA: TGCAGCGTTGAAGATGTCAGGGAGGAGACCGGGGAGCTGTTTTTT. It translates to CSVEDVREETGELFF.

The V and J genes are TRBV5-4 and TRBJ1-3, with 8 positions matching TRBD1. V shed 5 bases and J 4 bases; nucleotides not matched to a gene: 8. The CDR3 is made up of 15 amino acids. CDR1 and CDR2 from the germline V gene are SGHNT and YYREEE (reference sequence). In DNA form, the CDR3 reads TGTGCCAGCAGAACCGGGACAGGACCAGGAAACACCATATATTTT. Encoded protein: CASRTGTGPGNTIYF.

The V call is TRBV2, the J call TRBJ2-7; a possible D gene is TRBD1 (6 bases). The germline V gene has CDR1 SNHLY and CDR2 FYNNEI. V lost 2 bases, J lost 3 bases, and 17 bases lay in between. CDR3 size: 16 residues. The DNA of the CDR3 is TGTGCCAGCAGTGAACCGCCGGGACACTATAACTACGAGCAGTACTTC. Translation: CASSEPPGHYNYEQYF.

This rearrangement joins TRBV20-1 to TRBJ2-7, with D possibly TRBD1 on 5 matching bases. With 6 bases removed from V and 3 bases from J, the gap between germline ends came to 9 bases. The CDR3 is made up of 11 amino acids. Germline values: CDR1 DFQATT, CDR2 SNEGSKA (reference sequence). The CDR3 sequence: CSARTLYEQYF. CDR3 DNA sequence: TGCAGTGCACGGACACTCTACGAGCAGTACTTC.

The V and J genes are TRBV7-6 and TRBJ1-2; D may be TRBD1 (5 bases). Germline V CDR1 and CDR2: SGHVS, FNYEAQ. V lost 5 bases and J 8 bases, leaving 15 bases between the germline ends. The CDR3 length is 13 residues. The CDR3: CASSPSQGIGYTF. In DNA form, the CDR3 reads TGTGCCAGCAGCCCCAGCCAGGGTATAGGCTACACCTTC.

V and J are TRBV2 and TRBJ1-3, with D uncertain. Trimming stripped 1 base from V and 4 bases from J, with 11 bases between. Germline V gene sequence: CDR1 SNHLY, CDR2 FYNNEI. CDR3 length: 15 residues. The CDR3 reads CASSEDGVMGNTIYF. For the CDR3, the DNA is TGTGCCAGCAGTGAAGACGGGGTTATGGGAAACACCATATATTTT.

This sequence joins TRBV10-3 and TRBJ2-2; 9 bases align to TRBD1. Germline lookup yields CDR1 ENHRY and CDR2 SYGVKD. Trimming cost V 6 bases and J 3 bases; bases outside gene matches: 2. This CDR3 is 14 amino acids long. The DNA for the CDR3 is TGTGCCATCAGACAGGGGGCCGACACCGGGGAGCTGTTTTTT. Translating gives CAIRQGADTGELFF.

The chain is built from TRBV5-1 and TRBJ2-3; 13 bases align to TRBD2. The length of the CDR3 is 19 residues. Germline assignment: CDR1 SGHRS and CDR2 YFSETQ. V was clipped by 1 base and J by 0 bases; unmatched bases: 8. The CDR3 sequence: CASSLRTSGGSVSTDTQYF. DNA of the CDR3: TGCGCCAGCAGCTTGCGGACTAGCGGGGGCTCTGTAAGCACAGATACGCAGTATTTT.

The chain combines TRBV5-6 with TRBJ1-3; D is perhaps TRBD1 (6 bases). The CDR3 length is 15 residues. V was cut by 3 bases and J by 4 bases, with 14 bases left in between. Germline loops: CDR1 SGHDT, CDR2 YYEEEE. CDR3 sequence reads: CASSSQGRGGNTIYF. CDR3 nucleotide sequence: TGTGCCAGCAGCTCACAGGGAAGGGGCGGAAACACCATATATTTT. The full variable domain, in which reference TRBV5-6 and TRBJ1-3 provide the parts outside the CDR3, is DAGVTQSPTHLIKTRGQQVTLRCSPKSGHDTVSWYQQALGQGPQFIFQYYEEEERQRGNFPDRFSGHQFPNYSSELNVNALLLGDSALYLCASSSQGRGGNTIYFGEGSWLTVV.

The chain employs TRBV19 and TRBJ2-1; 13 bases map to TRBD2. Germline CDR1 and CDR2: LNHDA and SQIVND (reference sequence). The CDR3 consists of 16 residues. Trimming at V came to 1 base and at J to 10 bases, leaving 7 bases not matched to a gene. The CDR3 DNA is TGTGCCAGTAGTATAGGTCAGGGACTAGCGGGGAAAGAGCAGTTCTTC. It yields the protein CASSIGQGLAGKEQFF.

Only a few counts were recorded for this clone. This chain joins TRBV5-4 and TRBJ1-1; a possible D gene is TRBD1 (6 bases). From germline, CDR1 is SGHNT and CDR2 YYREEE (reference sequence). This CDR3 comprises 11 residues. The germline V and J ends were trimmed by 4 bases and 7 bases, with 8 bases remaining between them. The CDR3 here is CASSADSEAFF. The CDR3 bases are TGTGCCAGCAGCGCGGACAGTGAAGCTTTCTTT.